These 6 T cell receptor beta chains were sequenced from one sample in a study of CD8+ T cells in alopecia areata (dated by TCRdb to between 2017 and 2018). The time point label, read with the paper, signifies: around 24 weeks on oral tofacitinib. The sample's treatment or condition, from its label and the paper: oral pan-JAK inhibitor, 5-10 mg twice daily. The method was the immunoSEQ multiplex PCR assay. To provide template for TCR sequencing, every sample had RNA extracted and reverse transcribed into cDNA. As stored in TCRdb, this immuneACCESS dataset retains in-frame rearrangements with V and J assigned. A fraction of the clones does not appear; measured against another copy, unresolved V genes explain less than half of the discrepancy, and the remainder lacks a known reason. This sample comprises approximately 180,000 clones, about 55% of them detected only once. 10% to 12% of the sample comes from the top ten.

Sequencing used CD8+ T cells sorted from blood, obtained at week 24, from a patient treated with tofacitinib. The receptors come from a human donor with alopecia areata.

The chain couples TRBV19 to TRBJ2-7; 7 positions match TRBD1. V lost 6 bases, J lost 7 bases, and 9 bases stayed unmatched. Germline assignment: CDR1 LNHDA and CDR2 SQIVND (reference sequence). The length of the CDR3 is 13 residues. DNA for the CDR3: TGTGCCAGTAGGGATACGGGGACAGCGGAGCAGTACTTC. This codes for CASRDTGTAEQYF.

This clone was seen a single time. The chain recombines TRBV6-6 with TRBJ1-5; TRBD1 aligns across 8 bases. The germline CDR1 and CDR2 sequences are MNHNY and SVGAGI (reference sequence). The CDR3 consists of 16 residues. V lost 4 bases to trimming and J lost 6 bases; unmatched junction nucleotides: 11. The CDR3 nucleotides are TGTGCCAGCAGTTCCTATCGGACAGGGTCCAGTCAGCCCCAGCATTTT. Its translation: CASSSYRTGSSQPQHF.

The chain links TRBV29-1 to TRBJ2-7, with TRBD2 as a possible D gene (5 bases). Between the trimmed V and J ends, which lost 4 bases and 6 bases, there was a span of 10 bases. The length of the CDR3 is 11 residues. Germline values: CDR1 SQVTM, CDR2 ANQGSEA. CDR3 nucleotide sequence: TGCAGCGTTGGTCAAGAGGGCGAGCAGTACTTC. Translation: CSVGQEGEQYF.

The chain uses TRBV7-6 and TRBJ2-5, with TRBD2 identical over 9 bases. Trimming at V came to 4 bases and at J to 0 bases, leaving 15 bases not matched to a gene. The germline V gene encodes CDR1 SGHVS and CDR2 FNYEAQ. The CDR3 extends over 19 amino acids. In DNA form, the CDR3 reads TGTGCCAGCAGCTCCCCCGAGCGGGGGGCCCTACCATACCAAGAGACCCAGTACTTC. Amino acids: CASSSPERGALPYQETQYF.

This clone appeared once. The chain is built from TRBV29-1 and TRBJ2-4, with D possibly matching TRBD1 (7 bases). Germline values: CDR1 SQVTM, CDR2 ANQGSEA. This CDR3 is 14 amino acids long. Deletions cut 2 bases from V and 9 bases from J, with 17 bases between. This chain's CDR3 is CSVERTGDSGIQYF. The CDR3 DNA follows: TGCAGCGTTGAAAGAACAGGGGACTCGGGCATTCAGTACTTC.

V usage is TRBV29-1 and J usage is TRBJ2-1; 9 bases match TRBD2. Germline-derived CDR1 and CDR2 are SQVTM and ANQGSEA. The junction had 5 bases not matched to a gene; V was cut back by 3 bases and J by 2 bases. CDR3 length: 15 residues. CDR3 loop: CSVEETSGTYNEQFF. The DNA for the CDR3 is TGCAGCGTTGAGGAGACTAGCGGCACCTACAATGAGCAGTTCTTC.